Shown below are 4 T cell receptor beta chains from a single sample sequenced in a study of shared clonotypes between healthy human individuals. Naive CD8 populations comprised CD45RO-negative cells positively selected for CCR7, excluding terminally differentiated effector memory CD45RA+ cells. Sequencing used immunoSEQ multiplex PCR; TCRdb keeps in-frame clones, though not all of them. This sample has under 1 million clones, with 85% to 95% found just once. The sample comprised naive CD8+ T cells sorted from blood. The receptors originated from a man under 40 in good health.

The V and J genes are TRBV7-2 and TRBJ1-6; TRBD1 is a possible D gene (6 bases). CDR3 size: 15 residues. Germline assignment: CDR1 SGHTA and CDR2 FQGNSA. Trimming removed 4 bases from V and 3 bases from J, with 10 bases in between. CDR3: CASSSEDSYNSPLHF. The CDR3 DNA sequence: TGTGCCAGCAGCTCAGAGGACAGCTATAATTCACCCCTCCACTTT.

The chain joins TRBV7-8 to TRBJ2-3; the match to TRBD2 covers 8 bases. Germline V lookup: CDR1 SGHVS, CDR2 FQNEAQ. Trimming cost V 8 bases and J 2 bases; bases outside gene matches: 3. CDR3 length equals 13 residues. CDR3 sequence (DNA): TGTGCCAGCCAGCGGGAGTCCACAGATACGCAGTATTTT. It yields the protein CASQRESTDTQYF.

This chain joins TRBV29-1 and TRBJ2-3; 14 nucleotides align to TRBD2. Germline loops: CDR1 SQVTM, CDR2 ANQGSEA. The CDR3 loop spans 19 amino acids. The CDR3 nucleotides read TGCCTCCCCGCCGGGACTAGCGGGAGTTTTCCCTTTAGCACAGATACGCAGTATTTT. It encodes CLPAGTSGSFPFSTDTQYF.

The V and J genes are TRBV21-1 and TRBJ1-1; the table's D call, TRBD1, was not checked against the DNA. TRBV21-1 is tagged as a pseudogene. This CDR3 region has 14 residues. The CDR3 region is CASSNGRENTEAFF. Written as DNA, the CDR3 is TGTGCCAGCAGCAATGGCAGGGAAAACACTGAAGCTTTCTTT.